Listed below are T cell receptor beta chains from one sample, sequenced in a study of shared clonotypes between healthy human individuals. Data came from immunoSEQ multiplex PCR; TCRdb stores just in-frame clones and leaves some out. The sample holds approximately 590,000 clones, around 95% seen once. Sequencing used naive CD8+ T cells sorted from blood. Receptors originate from a woman aged 30 to 39 in good health. CDR3s include the opening cysteine and the closing phenylalanine or tryptophan. Fields, in order: CDR3 length, clone size, V gene, J gene, D gene, CDR3 DNA, CDR3 protein. D genes are given only for firm matches. For some rows the clone size is stated as once, few or many, or as a class when expanded; others skip it.

len: 11
abundance: NA
v_gene: TRBV5-4
j_gene: TRBJ2-7
d_gene: TRBD2
CDR3nt: TGTGCCAGCACCCAGCGGGGGGAGCAGTACTTC
CDR3aa: CASTQRGEQYF

len: 14
abundance: NA
v_gene: TRBV5-4
j_gene: TRBJ1-1
d_gene: NA
CDR3nt: TGTGCCAGCAGCTTGTGGTCACAGAACACTGAAGCTTTCTTT
CDR3aa: CASSLWSQNTEAFF

len: 13
abundance: NA
v_gene: TRBV19
j_gene: TRBJ2-1
d_gene: TRBD2
CDR3nt: TGTGCCAGTAGTATTCTAGCGGGAAATGAGCAGTTCTTC
CDR3aa: CASSILAGNEQFF

len: 16
abundance: once
v_gene: TRBV9
j_gene: TRBJ1-2
d_gene: TRBD1
CDR3nt: TGTGCCAGCAGCGTAGGGGACAGTGATCTGTACTATGGCTACACCTTC
CDR3aa: CASSVGDSDLYYGYTF

len: 12
abundance: NA
v_gene: TRBV19
j_gene: TRBJ2-2
d_gene: NA
CDR3nt: TGTGCCAGTAGTCTTCCGACCGGGGAGCTGTTTTTT
CDR3aa: CASSLPTGELFF

len: 16
abundance: NA
v_gene: TRBV19
j_gene: TRBJ1-1
d_gene: TRBD1
CDR3nt: TGTGCCAGCAAGACAGGGGCCCGCGGATACGGCACTGAAGCTTTCTTT
CDR3aa: CASKTGARGYGTEAFF

len: 15
abundance: NA
v_gene: TRBV5-8
j_gene: TRBJ1-5
d_gene: NA
CDR3nt: TGTGCCAGCAGAGAGAGGGCCCTTAGCAATCAGCCCCAGCATTTT
CDR3aa: CASRERALSNQPQHF

len: 15
abundance: NA
v_gene: TRBV28
j_gene: TRBJ2-5
d_gene: TRBD1
CDR3nt: TGTGCCAGCAGTCCGGACAGGGGGCCACGGGGGACCCAGTACTTC
CDR3aa: CASSPDRGPRGTQYF

len: 13
abundance: NA
v_gene: TRBV28
j_gene: TRBJ2-7
d_gene: NA
CDR3nt: TGTGCCAGCAGTTTTGCTCAACCCTACGAGCAGTACTTC
CDR3aa: CASSFAQPYEQYF

len: 11
abundance: NA
v_gene: TRBV21-1
j_gene: TRBJ2-1
d_gene: NA
CDR3nt: TGTGCCAGGAGGGTATGTGCTGAGCAGTTCTTC
CDR3aa: CARRVCAEQFF

len: 15
abundance: NA
v_gene: TRBV9
j_gene: TRBJ2-7
d_gene: NA
CDR3nt: TGTGCCAGCAGCGTAGGCACCTCGAGCGCTTACGAGCAGTACTTC
CDR3aa: CASSVGTSSAYEQYF

len: 15
abundance: NA
v_gene: TRBV30
j_gene: TRBJ2-1
d_gene: TRBD1
CDR3nt: TGTGCCTGGGGCCCCGGGACAGGGGGCCGCGATGAGCAGTTCTTC
CDR3aa: CAWGPGTGGRDEQFF

len: 15
abundance: NA
v_gene: TRBV15
j_gene: TRBJ2-1
d_gene: NA
CDR3nt: TGTGCCACCAGTAAGGCCAGAGAAGATTACAATGAGCAGTTCTTC
CDR3aa: CATSKAREDYNEQFF

len: 16
abundance: NA
v_gene: TRBV6-5
j_gene: TRBJ1-1
d_gene: NA
CDR3nt: TGTGCCAGCAGTTACTCGACGGCAGAGGGGTACACTGAAGCTTTCTTT
CDR3aa: CASSYSTAEGYTEAFF

len: 15
abundance: once
v_gene: TRBV5-1
j_gene: TRBJ2-7
d_gene: NA
CDR3nt: TGCGCCAGCAGCACCACCGGACTGAGATCCTACGAGCAGTACTTC
CDR3aa: CASSTTGLRSYEQYF

len: 15
abundance: NA
v_gene: TRBV5-6
j_gene: TRBJ2-7
d_gene: TRBD1
CDR3nt: TGTGCCAGCAGCTTGGGGACAGGGACCCCCTACGAGCAGTACTTC
CDR3aa: CASSLGTGTPYEQYF

len: 14
abundance: NA
v_gene: TRBV5-1
j_gene: TRBJ2-2
d_gene: NA
CDR3nt: TGCGCCAGCAGCGATACTAGTCCCACCGGGGAGCTGTTTTTT
CDR3aa: CASSDTSPTGELFF

len: 12
abundance: NA
v_gene: TRBV7-9
j_gene: TRBJ1-1
d_gene: NA
CDR3nt: TGTGCCAGCAGCTCAACTAAGGCTGAAGCTTTCTTT
CDR3aa: CASSSTKAEAFF

len: 15
abundance: NA
v_gene: TRBV19
j_gene: TRBJ2-1
d_gene: NA
CDR3nt: TGTGCCAGTAGCCTTGGCGCGAGCTCCTACAATGAGCAGTTCTTC
CDR3aa: CASSLGASSYNEQFF

len: 15
abundance: NA
v_gene: TRBV4-2
j_gene: TRBJ2-7
d_gene: TRBD2
CDR3nt: TGTGCCAGCAGCCCTCGGGAGCGGGAGTTTTACGAGCAGTACTTC
CDR3aa: CASSPREREFYEQYF

len: 14
abundance: NA
v_gene: TRBV19
j_gene: TRBJ1-1
d_gene: NA
CDR3nt: TGTGCCAGTAGTTTGGCTCTAGGGAACACTGAAGCTTTCTTT
CDR3aa: CASSLALGNTEAFF

len: 14
abundance: NA
v_gene: TRBV28
j_gene: TRBJ2-7
d_gene: TRBD1
CDR3nt: TGTGCCAGCAGATCGACCGGGACAGGGGGCGAGCAGTACTTC
CDR3aa: CASRSTGTGGEQYF

len: 11
abundance: NA
v_gene: TRBV21-1
j_gene: TRBJ2-7
d_gene: NA
CDR3nt: TGTGCACCTAGCGGGAGCCACGAGCAGTACTTC
CDR3aa: CAPSGSHEQYF

len: 16
abundance: NA
v_gene: TRBV9
j_gene: TRBJ1-2
d_gene: NA
CDR3nt: TGTGCCAGCAGCGCGAATCAGGGAGTTGCTAACTATGGCTACACCTTC
CDR3aa: CASSANQGVANYGYTF

len: 16
abundance: NA
v_gene: TRBV6-5
j_gene: TRBJ1-2
d_gene: NA
CDR3nt: TGTGCCAGCAGTTACTCGACCGGGACCCTTTGGTATGGCTACACCTTC
CDR3aa: CASSYSTGTLWYGYTF

len: 17
abundance: NA
v_gene: TRBV28
j_gene: TRBJ2-7
d_gene: TRBD2
CDR3nt: TGTGCCAGCAGTTGGACTAGCAAATATGGGGGCTCCTACGAGCAGTACTTC
CDR3aa: CASSWTSKYGGSYEQYF

len: 17
abundance: NA
v_gene: TRBV10-3
j_gene: TRBJ2-1
d_gene: TRBD2
CDR3nt: TGTGCCATCAGTGGGGAGGGGAAAGGGAGCTCCTACAATGAGCAGTTCTTC
CDR3aa: CAISGEGKGSSYNEQFF

len: 11
abundance: NA
v_gene: TRBV6-1
j_gene: TRBJ1-3
d_gene: NA
CDR3nt: TGTGCCAGCAGTCACGGGACCCAACTATATTTT
CDR3aa: CASSHGTQLYF

len: 15
abundance: once
v_gene: TRBV5-6
j_gene: TRBJ2-2
d_gene: TRBD2
CDR3nt: TGTGCCACTTTCCCGGGACTAGCGAACACCGGGGAGCTGTTTTTT
CDR3aa: CATFPGLANTGELFF

len: 15
abundance: NA
v_gene: TRBV7-2
j_gene: TRBJ2-1
d_gene: TRBD2
CDR3nt: TGTGCCAGCAGCGTGACTAGCGGGGACTACAATGAGCAGTTCTTC
CDR3aa: CASSVTSGDYNEQFF

len: 17
abundance: NA
v_gene: TRBV5-6
j_gene: TRBJ1-2
d_gene: NA
CDR3nt: TGTGCCAGCAGCTTGTTATTGGGAAAGAGTACTTTCTATGGCTACACCTTC
CDR3aa: CASSLLLGKSTFYGYTF